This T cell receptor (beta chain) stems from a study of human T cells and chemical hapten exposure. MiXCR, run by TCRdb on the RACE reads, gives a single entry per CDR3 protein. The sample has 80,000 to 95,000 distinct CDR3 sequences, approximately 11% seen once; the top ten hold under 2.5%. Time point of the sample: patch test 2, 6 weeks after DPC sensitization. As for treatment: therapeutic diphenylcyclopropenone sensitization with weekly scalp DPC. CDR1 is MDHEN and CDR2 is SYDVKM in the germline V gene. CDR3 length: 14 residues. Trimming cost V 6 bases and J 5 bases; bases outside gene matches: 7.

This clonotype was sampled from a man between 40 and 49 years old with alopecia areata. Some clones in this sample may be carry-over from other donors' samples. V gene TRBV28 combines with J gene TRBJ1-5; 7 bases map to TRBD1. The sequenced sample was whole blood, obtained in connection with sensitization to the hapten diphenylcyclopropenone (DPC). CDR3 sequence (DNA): TGTGCCAGCAGATCTTTAGGGGGCGATCAGCCCCAGCATTTT. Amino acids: CASRSLGGDQPQHF.